This TCR beta chain originates from a study of T-cell memory formation after mild COVID-19. Study observations and caveats: SARS-CoV-2 specificity was not confirmed for second-wave clones peaking on day 37.

As for this clonotype: Its antigen remains unknown.

TCRdb itself ran the 5' RACE reads through MiXCR, one entry per CDR3 protein. Of some 210,000 distinct CDR3 sequences detected, around 30% appear once; the ten largest clones hold about 10%. The CDR3 length is 13 residues. Trimming took 5 bases from V and 1 from J, leaving 6 bases between them. Material for sequencing was PBMCs or a T cell subset sorted from them (not recorded which). V usage is TRBV12-3 or TRBV12-4 and J usage is TRBJ2-1, with a possible D match to TRBD1 (6 bases). The source is an adult woman who had mild COVID-19 (a few samples of this study predate the infection). Cell type and time point are not known. The CDR3 loop is CASSGQSYNEQFF. The CDR3 nucleotides read TGTGCCAGCAGTGGACAGTCCTACAATGAGCAGTTCTTC.